This is a list of T cell receptor beta chains from one sample in a study of T cell changes during pregnancy in multiple sclerosis. Clones were sequenced by immunoSEQ multiplex PCR, and TCRdb holds only the in-frame ones, with some missing. Of about 49,000 clones in the sample, roughly 94% are singletons; the top ten hold about 5.5%. This sample comprised CD8+ T cells from peripheral blood mononuclear cells, obtained before pregnancy. The receptors were sampled from a female donor with multiple sclerosis, enrolled in a pregnancy study. The CDR3 runs from the conserved cysteine through the conserved F or W. The order of the fields is CDR3 protein, CDR3 DNA, D gene, J gene, clone size, V gene. The D gene is left open where the match is weak. For some rows the clone size is stated as once, few or many, or as a class when expanded; others skip it.

CDR3 protein: CASTTQGAGNTIYF
CDR3 DNA: TGTGCCAGCACCACTCAGGGGGCGGGAAACACCATATATTTT
D gene: TRBD1
J gene: TRBJ1-3
clone size: once
V gene: TRBV11-2

CDR3 protein: CASSSRDSNTEAFF
CDR3 DNA: TGTGCCAGCAGCTCCAGGGACAGTAACACTGAAGCTTTCTTT
D gene: TRBD1
J gene: TRBJ1-1
clone size: -
V gene: TRBV7-9

CDR3 protein: CASSRPPEGVEKLFF
CDR3 DNA: TGTGCCAGCAGCCGCCCCCCTGAAGGGGTAGAAAAACTGTTTTTT
D gene: -
J gene: TRBJ1-4
clone size: -
V gene: TRBV7-9

CDR3 protein: CASSLGLAGDGSYNEQFF
CDR3 DNA: TGTGCCAGCAGCTTGGGGTTGGCGGGGGACGGTTCTTACAATGAGCAGTTCTTC
D gene: TRBD2
J gene: TRBJ2-1
clone size: -
V gene: TRBV5-5

CDR3 protein: CASSRQGYEQFF
CDR3 DNA: TGTGCCAGTAGTCGACAGGGCTATGAGCAGTTCTTC
D gene: TRBD1
J gene: TRBJ2-1
clone size: -
V gene: TRBV19

CDR3 protein: CAISDPDRDYEQYF
CDR3 DNA: TGTGCCATCAGTGACCCGGACAGGGACTACGAGCAGTACTTC
D gene: TRBD1
J gene: TRBJ2-7
clone size: once
V gene: TRBV10-3

CDR3 protein: CASSPFLAGGTPYNEQFF
CDR3 DNA: TGTGCCAGCAGTCCCTTTCTAGCGGGAGGTACGCCCTACAATGAGCAGTTCTTC
D gene: TRBD2
J gene: TRBJ2-1
clone size: -
V gene: TRBV2

CDR3 protein: CASSTSGGNTGELFF
CDR3 DNA: TGTGCCAGCAGTACTAGCGGGGGTAACACCGGGGAGCTGTTTTTT
D gene: TRBD2
J gene: TRBJ2-2
clone size: -
V gene: TRBV27

CDR3 protein: CASSEGTSGVQETQYF
CDR3 DNA: TGCGCCAGCAGTGAGGGGACTAGCGGGGTACAAGAGACCCAGTACTTC
D gene: TRBD2
J gene: TRBJ2-5
clone size: -
V gene: TRBV10-1

CDR3 protein: CASSSYAGYYEQYF
CDR3 DNA: TGTGCCAGCAGCTCCTACGCAGGGTACTACGAGCAGTACTTC
D gene: -
J gene: TRBJ2-7
clone size: -
V gene: TRBV5-8

CDR3 protein: CSAQAGEGNEQFF
CDR3 DNA: TGCAGCGCCCAAGCGGGGGAAGGGAATGAGCAGTTCTTC
D gene: TRBD2
J gene: TRBJ2-1
clone size: -
V gene: TRBV29-1

CDR3 protein: CASTPGTSHYNEQFF
CDR3 DNA: TGTGCCAGCACTCCCGGGACTAGCCATTACAATGAGCAGTTCTTC
D gene: TRBD2
J gene: TRBJ2-1
clone size: -
V gene: TRBV27

CDR3 protein: CASGLVLAGHGETQYF
CDR3 DNA: TGTGCTAGTGGTTTGGTACTAGCGGGACACGGGGAGACCCAGTACTTC
D gene: TRBD2
J gene: TRBJ2-5
clone size: -
V gene: TRBV12-5

CDR3 protein: CASSSGTLRWGVDTEAFF
CDR3 DNA: TGTGCCAGCAGCTCGGGGACTTTGAGGTGGGGAGTGGACACTGAAGCTTTCTTT
D gene: -
J gene: TRBJ1-1
clone size: once
V gene: TRBV5-5

CDR3 protein: CATGGTSRGETQYF
CDR3 DNA: TGTGCCACGGGGGGGACTTCCCGCGGGGAGACCCAGTACTTC
D gene: TRBD2
J gene: TRBJ2-5
clone size: once
V gene: TRBV27

CDR3 protein: CAWSVGLAAYNEQFF
CDR3 DNA: TGTGCCTGGAGTGTGGGCCTAGCTGCCTACAATGAGCAGTTCTTC
D gene: -
J gene: TRBJ2-1
clone size: -
V gene: TRBV30

CDR3 protein: CATSSREGWETQYF
CDR3 DNA: TGTGCCACCAGCTCGCGGGAGGGGTGGGAGACCCAGTACTTC
D gene: TRBD2
J gene: TRBJ2-5
clone size: -
V gene: TRBV15

CDR3 protein: CASSLAGGTQSEQYF
CDR3 DNA: TGCGCCAGCAGCTTAGCGGGAGGAACTCAGTCCGAGCAGTACTTC
D gene: TRBD2
J gene: TRBJ2-7
clone size: medium-sized
V gene: TRBV5-1

CDR3 protein: CASSYGQGAAYEQYF
CDR3 DNA: TGTGCCAGCAGTTACGGGCAGGGCGCCGCCTACGAGCAGTACTTC
D gene: -
J gene: TRBJ2-7
clone size: -
V gene: TRBV6-5

CDR3 protein: CASSPRDRPYEQYF
CDR3 DNA: TGTGCCAGCAGTCCCCGGGACAGGCCCTACGAGCAGTACTTC
D gene: TRBD1
J gene: TRBJ2-7
clone size: -
V gene: TRBV27

CDR3 protein: CASSPGTPVPTEAFF
CDR3 DNA: TGTGCCAGCAGCCCCGGGACACCCGTCCCAACTGAAGCTTTCTTT
D gene: -
J gene: TRBJ1-1
clone size: few
V gene: TRBV28

CDR3 protein: CASSETSGPYEQYF
CDR3 DNA: TGTGCCAGCAGTGAGACTAGCGGGCCTTACGAGCAGTACTTC
D gene: TRBD2
J gene: TRBJ2-7
clone size: -
V gene: TRBV7-9

CDR3 protein: CASSDAHLMNTEAFF
CDR3 DNA: TGCGCCAGCAGTGATGCACATCTTATGAACACTGAAGCTTTCTTT
D gene: -
J gene: TRBJ1-1
clone size: -
V gene: TRBV10-2

CDR3 protein: CASSSSGQGNDEQFF
CDR3 DNA: TGTGCCAGCAGCTCGTCGGGACAGGGGAACGATGAGCAGTTCTTC
D gene: TRBD1
J gene: TRBJ2-1
clone size: -
V gene: TRBV9

CDR3 protein: CASSMTGTYEQYF
CDR3 DNA: TGTGCCAGCAGCATGACAGGGACCTACGAGCAGTACTTC
D gene: TRBD1
J gene: TRBJ2-7
clone size: -
V gene: TRBV25-1

CDR3 protein: CASSLGTASGNTIYF
CDR3 DNA: TGTGCCAGCAGCTTAGGCACAGCCTCTGGAAACACCATATATTTT
D gene: -
J gene: TRBJ1-3
clone size: -
V gene: TRBV7-2

CDR3 protein: CASSPDRDRVAYEQYF
CDR3 DNA: TGCGCCAGCAGCCCTGACCGGGACAGGGTGGCTTACGAGCAGTACTTC
D gene: TRBD1
J gene: TRBJ2-7
clone size: -
V gene: TRBV4-1

CDR3 protein: CASSLGTFWEQETQYF
CDR3 DNA: TGTGCCAGCAGCCTAGGGACTTTCTGGGAGCAAGAGACCCAGTACTTC
D gene: -
J gene: TRBJ2-5
clone size: few
V gene: TRBV14

CDR3 protein: CASSYSSGTDTQYF
CDR3 DNA: TGTGCCAGCAGTTACTCCAGTGGCACAGATACGCAGTATTTT
D gene: -
J gene: TRBJ2-3
clone size: -
V gene: TRBV6-6

CDR3 protein: CASSLDGGGRDSYEQYF
CDR3 DNA: TGTGCCAGCAGCCTAGATGGGGGGGGCAGGGACTCCTACGAGCAGTACTTC
D gene: -
J gene: TRBJ2-7
clone size: -
V gene: TRBV9

CDR3 protein: CASSLGGIQGNRKGSSYEQYF
CDR3 DNA: TGCGCCAGCAGCTTGGGGGGTATACAGGGGAACCGGAAGGGGAGTTCCTACGAGCAGTACTTC
D gene: TRBD1
J gene: TRBJ2-7
clone size: -
V gene: TRBV5-1

CDR3 protein: CASSVLSTGSEQFF
CDR3 DNA: TGTGCCAGTAGTGTACTATCTACAGGGAGTGAGCAGTTCTTC
D gene: -
J gene: TRBJ2-1
clone size: once
V gene: TRBV19

CDR3 protein: CASSLLASSYTGELFF
CDR3 DNA: TGTGCCAGCAGCTTGCTTGCTAGCAGTTACACCGGGGAGCTGTTTTTT
D gene: -
J gene: TRBJ2-2
clone size: -
V gene: TRBV5-4